This T cell receptor beta chain is from a study of T-cell reconstitution after alpha-beta-depleted transplantation in children. Unique molecular identifiers were used in preparing the TCRbeta library. From the PCR reads, TCRdb called clonotypes with MiXCR, one entry per CDR3 protein. The sample has a few hundred thousand distinct CDR3 sequences; about a fifth are singletons. The CDR3 totals 19 residues. Germline V gene data show CDR1 as SGHTA and CDR2 as FQGNSA. Trimming took 1 base from V and 1 from J; bases not matched to a gene: 9. This specimen consisted of PBMCs from the stem cell graft donor, obtained from the stem cell graft. The rearrangement links TRBV7-2 to TRBJ2-7, with 14 positions matching TRBD2. The TCR comes from a human donor who donated a stem cell graft to a child with acute myeloid leukemia. The chain's CDR3 is CASSLGPGLAGVFSYEQYF. In nucleotides, the CDR3 is TGTGCCAGCAGCTTAGGGCCGGGACTAGCGGGAGTTTTTTCCTACGAGCAGTACTTC.